Listed below are T cell receptor beta chains from one sample, sequenced in a study of blood T cell repertoires in COVID-19. Profiling relied on immunoSEQ multiplex PCR, and the TCRdb table lists in-frame clones only, not all of them. The sample consists of 88,000 or so clones, 85% of them appearing once. The sequenced sample was peripheral blood. The receptors originated from a man between 60 and 70 years old with acute or convalescent COVID-19. Both conserved end residues are part of each CDR3. D genes are given only for firm matches. Clone size is not always given. Where it is, it says once, few, many or a class for expanded clones.

j_call | d_call | clone_size | v_call | cdr3_aa | cdr3_nt
TRBJ2-3 | - | once | TRBV5-1 | CASSEAVDTQYF | TGCGCCAGCAGCGAGGCGGTGGATACGCAGTATTTT
TRBJ2-3 | TRBD2 | - | TRBV5-1 | CASSLGIAGGDTQYF | TGCGCCAGCAGCTTGGGAATAGCGGGAGGGGATACGCAGTATTTT
TRBJ1-5 | - | - | TRBV27 | CASSPITGGDLNQPQHF | TGTGCCAGCAGTCCAATCACGGGTGGAGATTTGAATCAGCCCCAGCATTTT
TRBJ2-1 | TRBD2 | - | TRBV7-3 | CASSLRVAGAYNEQFF | TGTGCCAGCAGCTTACGAGTAGCGGGGGCTTACAATGAGCAGTTCTTC
TRBJ2-7 | - | - | TRBV5-1 | CASNEYDGEQYF | TGCGCCAGCAATGAGTATGATGGCGAGCAGTACTTC
TRBJ2-2 | TRBD2 | few | TRBV5-4 | CASTSGGTHLTSGELFF | TGTGCCAGCACTAGCGGGGGGACACACCTTACCTCCGGGGAGCTGTTTTTT
TRBJ2-5 | - | - | TRBV3-1/TRBV3-2 | CASSQVVQTQYF | TGTGCCAGCAGCCAAGTCGTTCAGACCCAGTACTTC
TRBJ1-1 | - | - | TRBV4-2 | CASSPRGVGTEAFF | TGTGCCAGCAGCCCCCGCGGGGTAGGCACTGAAGCTTTCTTT
TRBJ1-1 | TRBD1 | - | TRBV27 | CASSLNPIGQGMNTEAFF | TGTGCCAGCAGTTTAAATCCTATAGGACAGGGGATGAACACTGAAGCTTTCTTT
TRBJ2-5 | - | - | TRBV10-3 | CAISRGGQETQYF | TGTGCCATCAGCCGAGGGGGCCAAGAGACCCAGTACTTC
TRBJ1-4 | - | - | TRBV27 | CASSLLAFNEKLFF | TGTGCCAGCAGTTTATTAGCCTTTAATGAAAAACTGTTTTTT
TRBJ1-5 | - | - | TRBV10-3 | CAISDASRSQHF | TGTGCCATCAGTGATGCTTCGAGATCCCAGCATTTT
TRBJ2-4 | TRBD1 | - | TRBV18 | CASSGETGILNNIQYF | TGTGCCAGCAGCGGCGAGACAGGGATTCTTAATAACATTCAGTACTTC
TRBJ1-5 | TRBD1 | - | TRBV29-1 | CSVQGTGDLPQHF | TGCAGCGTCCAAGGGACAGGGGATTTGCCCCAGCATTTT
TRBJ1-6 | TRBD1 | - | TRBV4-1 | CASSQEDSFFRGPLHF | TGCGCCAGCAGCCAAGAAGATAGCTTTTTCAGGGGGCCCCTCCACTTT
TRBJ2-2 | - | - | TRBV11-3 | CASSGGPGTSDGELFF | TGTGCCAGCAGCGGGGGTCCAGGGACATCCGACGGGGAGCTGTTTTTT